This is a list of T cell receptor beta chains from one sample in a study of beta chain features in type 1 diabetes. Sequencing was performed with immunoSEQ multiplex PCR; in TCRdb, only in-frame clones are kept and a portion is missing. Of around 340,000 clones listed, around a fifth are singletons. What was sequenced was naive CD4+ T cells from blood. The receptors here all came from a woman under 30 in good health. CDR3s include the opening cysteine and the closing phenylalanine or tryptophan. The D gene is left open where the match is weak. Some rows mark clone size as missing; the rest say once, few, many or name a class of expanded clone.

cdr3_aa: CASSVGVRETQYF; cdr3_nt: TGTGCCAGCAGTGTGGGAGTCCGAGAGACCCAGTACTTC; v_call: TRBV6-6; d_call: NA; j_call: TRBJ2-5; clone_size: NA
cdr3_aa: CATSRGTGRGRTYGYTF; cdr3_nt: TGTGCCACCAGCAGGGGGACAGGCAGAGGACGGACCTATGGCTACACCTTC; v_call: TRBV15; d_call: TRBD1; j_call: TRBJ1-2; clone_size: NA
cdr3_aa: CASSFLPYEQYF; cdr3_nt: TGTGCCAGCAGTTTCCTACCCTACGAGCAGTACTTC; v_call: TRBV28; d_call: NA; j_call: TRBJ2-7; clone_size: few
cdr3_aa: CASSAGRRGYGYTF; cdr3_nt: TGTGCCAGCAGCGCCGGGCGTCGGGGCTATGGCTACACCTTC; v_call: TRBV9; d_call: NA; j_call: TRBJ1-2; clone_size: few
cdr3_aa: CASSQASGAPYNEQFF; cdr3_nt: TGCGCCAGCAGCCAAGCGAGCGGGGCCCCCTACAATGAGCAGTTCTTC; v_call: TRBV4-1; d_call: TRBD2; j_call: TRBJ2-1; clone_size: NA
cdr3_aa: CASSPRGQMNTGELFF; cdr3_nt: TGTGCCAGCTCACCACGGGGACAGATGAACACCGGGGAGCTGTTTTTT; v_call: TRBV18; d_call: TRBD1; j_call: TRBJ2-2; clone_size: NA
cdr3_aa: CASSGGAGGETQYF; cdr3_nt: TGTGCCAGCAGCGGAGGGGCCGGGGGAGAGACCCAGTACTTC; v_call: TRBV4-2; d_call: NA; j_call: TRBJ2-5; clone_size: few
cdr3_aa: CASSSLGQGNNSPLHF; cdr3_nt: TGTGCCAGCAGCTCCCTGGGACAGGGGAATAATTCACCCCTCCACTTT; v_call: TRBV7-9; d_call: TRBD1; j_call: TRBJ1-6; clone_size: few
cdr3_aa: CASSLREHEQYF; cdr3_nt: TGTGCCAGCAGCTTAAGGGAGCACGAGCAGTACTTC; v_call: TRBV7-2; d_call: NA; j_call: TRBJ2-7; clone_size: few
cdr3_aa: CASSDPGRQYF; cdr3_nt: TGTGCCAGTAGTGACCCGGGAAGGCAGTACTTC; v_call: TRBV19; d_call: NA; j_call: TRBJ2-7; clone_size: NA
cdr3_aa: CASSLFPDGYTF; cdr3_nt: TGTGCCAGCAGCTTATTCCCCGATGGCTACACCTTC; v_call: TRBV7-2; d_call: NA; j_call: TRBJ1-2; clone_size: NA
cdr3_aa: CASSRLGSGANVLTF; cdr3_nt: TGTGCCAGCAGCAGACTCGGCTCTGGGGCCAACGTCCTGACTTTC; v_call: TRBV7-9; d_call: NA; j_call: TRBJ2-6; clone_size: few
cdr3_aa: CASSGLGTFKTQYF; cdr3_nt: TGCGCCAGCTCTGGTCTAGGCACTTTTAAGACCCAGTACTTC; v_call: TRBV5-1; d_call: NA; j_call: TRBJ2-5; clone_size: few
cdr3_aa: CASSLGGRGGIGNTIYF; cdr3_nt: TGTGCCAGCAGCTTAGGGGGGCGTGGGGGTATTGGAAACACCATATATTTT; v_call: TRBV7-2; d_call: NA; j_call: TRBJ1-3; clone_size: NA
cdr3_aa: CASSLSPAGDLAGYTF; cdr3_nt: TGTGCCAGCAGTTTAAGCCCGGCAGGGGATCTTGCTGGCTACACCTTC; v_call: TRBV27; d_call: NA; j_call: TRBJ1-2; clone_size: few
cdr3_aa: CASSEEAGPLPDTQYF; cdr3_nt: TGTGCCAGCAGTGAAGAGGCGGGACCATTGCCAGATACGCAGTATTTT; v_call: TRBV2; d_call: NA; j_call: TRBJ2-3; clone_size: few
cdr3_aa: CSVSLGQGNSPLHF; cdr3_nt: TGCAGCGTTAGTCTGGGACAGGGAAATTCACCCCTCCACTTT; v_call: TRBV29-1; d_call: TRBD1; j_call: TRBJ1-6; clone_size: few
cdr3_aa: CSVEHPTNGNEQFF; cdr3_nt: TGCAGCGTTGAACATCCAACTAATGGCAATGAGCAGTTCTTC; v_call: TRBV29-1; d_call: NA; j_call: TRBJ2-1; clone_size: NA
cdr3_aa: CAWSGGSDRALLGYTF; cdr3_nt: TGTGCCTGGAGTGGGGGATCTGACAGGGCCCTCTTAGGCTACACCTTC; v_call: TRBV30; d_call: TRBD1; j_call: TRBJ1-2; clone_size: few
cdr3_aa: CASSVATSGLTGELFF; cdr3_nt: TGTGCCAGCAGTGTGGCAACAAGTGGTTTAACCGGGGAGCTGTTTTTT; v_call: TRBV7-9; d_call: NA; j_call: TRBJ2-2; clone_size: NA
cdr3_aa: CASSPYRDNYGYTF; cdr3_nt: TGCGCCAGCAGCCCCTACAGGGATAACTATGGCTACACCTTC; v_call: TRBV4-1; d_call: NA; j_call: TRBJ1-2; clone_size: NA
cdr3_aa: CASSDPGLAGYNEQFF; cdr3_nt: TGCGCCAGCAGCGATCCGGGACTAGCTGGCTACAATGAGCAGTTCTTC; v_call: TRBV4-1; d_call: TRBD2; j_call: TRBJ2-1; clone_size: few
cdr3_aa: CASSLRQTGSYNEQFF; cdr3_nt: TGTGCCAGCAGCCTAAGGCAAACAGGATCCTACAATGAGCAGTTCTTC; v_call: TRBV27; d_call: NA; j_call: TRBJ2-1; clone_size: NA
cdr3_aa: CASSPSAGLYQELFF; cdr3_nt: TGTGCCAGCAGCCCCTCGGCGGGACTGTATCAGGAGCTGTTTTTT; v_call: TRBV14; d_call: NA; j_call: TRBJ2-2; clone_size: NA
cdr3_aa: CASSEGNGRDSNQPQHF; cdr3_nt: TGTGCCAGCAGTGAAGGGAACGGGAGGGATAGCAATCAGCCCCAGCATTTT; v_call: TRBV6-1; d_call: NA; j_call: TRBJ1-5; clone_size: NA
cdr3_aa: CAWISTGGTEAFF; cdr3_nt: TGTGCCTGGATCAGCACAGGGGGCACTGAAGCTTTCTTT; v_call: TRBV30; d_call: TRBD1; j_call: TRBJ1-1; clone_size: NA
cdr3_aa: CASSPGGTSLYEQYF; cdr3_nt: TGCGCCAGCAGTCCCGGTGGGACATCCCTCTACGAGCAGTACTTC; v_call: TRBV5-1; d_call: NA; j_call: TRBJ2-7; clone_size: NA
cdr3_aa: CAWSVLVGVGNTEAFF; cdr3_nt: TGTGCCTGGAGTGTACTAGTTGGGGTGGGTAACACTGAAGCTTTCTTT; v_call: TRBV30; d_call: NA; j_call: TRBJ1-1; clone_size: NA
cdr3_aa: CASTNPGSYEQYF; cdr3_nt: TGTGCCAGTACCAACCCCGGCTCCTACGAGCAGTACTTC; v_call: TRBV19; d_call: NA; j_call: TRBJ2-7; clone_size: few
cdr3_aa: CASSLSDETQYF; cdr3_nt: TGTGCCAGCAGCTTAAGCGACGAGACCCAGTACTTC; v_call: TRBV7-9; d_call: NA; j_call: TRBJ2-5; clone_size: NA
cdr3_aa: CASSLEQGGNTEAFF; cdr3_nt: TGTGCCAGCAGCTTGGAACAGGGTGGGAACACTGAAGCTTTCTTT; v_call: TRBV5-4; d_call: NA; j_call: TRBJ1-1; clone_size: NA
cdr3_aa: CASSSPGQGAKTQYF; cdr3_nt: TGTGCCAGCAGTTCGCCGGGACAGGGGGCGAAGACCCAGTACTTC; v_call: TRBV28; d_call: TRBD1; j_call: TRBJ2-5; clone_size: NA
cdr3_aa: CASSLETGIYEQYF; cdr3_nt: TGTGCCAGCAGCTTAGAAACAGGAATCTACGAGCAGTACTTC; v_call: TRBV11-2; d_call: NA; j_call: TRBJ2-7; clone_size: NA
cdr3_aa: CASSQGEQAGAYNEQFF; cdr3_nt: TGCGCCAGCAGTCAAGGGGAGCAAGCGGGGGCTTACAATGAGCAGTTCTTC; v_call: TRBV23-1; d_call: TRBD2; j_call: TRBJ2-1; clone_size: few
cdr3_aa: CASSFGLAGGQETQYF; cdr3_nt: TGTGCCAGCAGCTTCGGACTAGCGGGGGGCCAAGAGACCCAGTACTTC; v_call: TRBV7-9; d_call: TRBD2; j_call: TRBJ2-5; clone_size: NA
cdr3_aa: CATSRRDYSYEQYF; cdr3_nt: TGTGCCACCAGCAGGCGGGACTACTCCTACGAGCAGTACTTC; v_call: TRBV15; d_call: TRBD2; j_call: TRBJ2-7; clone_size: few
cdr3_aa: CASSQVFPGRYGYTF; cdr3_nt: TGTGCCAGCAGCCAAGTTTTTCCCGGGAGGTATGGCTACACCTTC; v_call: TRBV14; d_call: NA; j_call: TRBJ1-2; clone_size: NA
cdr3_aa: CASSMDRAAAFF; cdr3_nt: TGTGCCAGCAGCATGGACAGGGCGGCAGCTTTCTTT; v_call: TRBV14; d_call: TRBD1; j_call: TRBJ1-1; clone_size: NA
cdr3_aa: CAWNIEYGYTF; cdr3_nt: TGTGCCTGGAACATTGAATATGGCTACACCTTC; v_call: TRBV30; d_call: NA; j_call: TRBJ1-2; clone_size: NA
cdr3_aa: CASSLGQSPGNTIYF; cdr3_nt: TGTGCCAGCAGCCTGGGACAATCGCCTGGAAACACCATATATTTT; v_call: TRBV5-6; d_call: NA; j_call: TRBJ1-3; clone_size: few
cdr3_aa: CASSLAQDRNTGELFF; cdr3_nt: TGCGCCAGCAGCTTGGCGCAGGACAGAAACACCGGGGAGCTGTTTTTT; v_call: TRBV5-1; d_call: NA; j_call: TRBJ2-2; clone_size: few
cdr3_aa: CASTRTGTMNTEAFF; cdr3_nt: TGTGCCAGCACCCGGACAGGGACCATGAACACTGAAGCTTTCTTT; v_call: TRBV6-6; d_call: TRBD1; j_call: TRBJ1-1; clone_size: NA
cdr3_aa: CATSRDSTEAFF; cdr3_nt: TGTGCCACCAGCAGAGATTCGACTGAAGCTTTCTTT; v_call: TRBV15; d_call: NA; j_call: TRBJ1-1; clone_size: few
cdr3_aa: CASSTPPRPGPNEQFF; cdr3_nt: TGTGCCAGTAGTACCCCCCCACGACCAGGGCCCAATGAGCAGTTCTTC; v_call: TRBV19; d_call: NA; j_call: TRBJ2-1; clone_size: NA
cdr3_aa: CAVRTSGSYEQYF; cdr3_nt: TGTGCCGTCCGGACTAGCGGGAGTTACGAGCAGTACTTC; v_call: TRBV6-1; d_call: TRBD2; j_call: TRBJ2-7; clone_size: few
cdr3_aa: CASSSRQGTYNEQFF; cdr3_nt: TGTGCCAGCAGCTCGAGACAGGGAACCTACAATGAGCAGTTCTTC; v_call: TRBV5-4; d_call: TRBD1; j_call: TRBJ2-1; clone_size: NA
cdr3_aa: CASSLQGRNTEAFF; cdr3_nt: TGTGCCAGCAGCTTACAAGGGAGGAACACTGAAGCTTTCTTT; v_call: TRBV7-9; d_call: NA; j_call: TRBJ1-1; clone_size: few
cdr3_aa: CASSLRTGVGETQYF; cdr3_nt: TGTGCCAGCAGCCTACGGACAGGGGTGGGGGAGACCCAGTACTTC; v_call: TRBV7-2; d_call: TRBD1; j_call: TRBJ2-5; clone_size: NA
cdr3_aa: CASSSSGPAGRYNEQFF; cdr3_nt: TGTGCCAGTAGTAGCTCCGGACCCGCGGGGAGATACAATGAGCAGTTCTTC; v_call: TRBV19; d_call: NA; j_call: TRBJ2-1; clone_size: few
cdr3_aa: CAWTGAYEQYF; cdr3_nt: TGTGCCTGGACGGGAGCCTACGAGCAGTACTTC; v_call: TRBV30; d_call: NA; j_call: TRBJ2-7; clone_size: NA
cdr3_aa: CATKDSPEQPQHF; cdr3_nt: TGTGCCACCAAGGACAGTCCCGAACAGCCCCAGCATTTT; v_call: TRBV10-3; d_call: NA; j_call: TRBJ1-5; clone_size: NA
cdr3_aa: CASSFGTGDEKLFF; cdr3_nt: TGTGCCAGCAGCTTTGGGACAGGGGATGAAAAACTGTTTTTT; v_call: TRBV7-2; d_call: TRBD1; j_call: TRBJ1-4; clone_size: few
cdr3_aa: CASSPRGHSGTARSEQFF; cdr3_nt: TGCGCCAGCAGCCCGCGAGGTCATAGCGGGACCGCGAGATCTGAGCAGTTCTTC; v_call: TRBV4-1; d_call: TRBD2; j_call: TRBJ2-1; clone_size: few
cdr3_aa: CSASGSRGYTF; cdr3_nt: TGCAGTGCTTCAGGGTCGAGAGGCTACACCTTC; v_call: TRBV20-1; d_call: NA; j_call: TRBJ1-2; clone_size: NA
cdr3_aa: CAWTLGGAVTEAFF; cdr3_nt: TGTGCCTGGACCCTGGGAGGAGCGGTAACTGAAGCTTTCTTT; v_call: TRBV30; d_call: NA; j_call: TRBJ1-1; clone_size: few